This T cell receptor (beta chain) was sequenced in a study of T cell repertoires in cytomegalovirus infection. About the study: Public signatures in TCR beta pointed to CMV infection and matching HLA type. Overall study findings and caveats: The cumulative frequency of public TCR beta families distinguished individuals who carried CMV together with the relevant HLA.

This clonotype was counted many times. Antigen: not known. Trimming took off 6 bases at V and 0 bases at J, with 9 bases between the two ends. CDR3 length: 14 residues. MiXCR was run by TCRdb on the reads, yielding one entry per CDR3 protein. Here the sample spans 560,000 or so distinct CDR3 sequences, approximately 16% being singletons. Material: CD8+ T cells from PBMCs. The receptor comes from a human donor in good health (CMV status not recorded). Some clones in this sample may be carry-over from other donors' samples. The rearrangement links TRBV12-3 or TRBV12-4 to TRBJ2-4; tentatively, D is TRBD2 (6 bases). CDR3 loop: CASSEGLAKNIQYF. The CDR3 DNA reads TGTGCCAGCAGCGAGGGACTAGCCAAAAACATTCAGTACTTC.